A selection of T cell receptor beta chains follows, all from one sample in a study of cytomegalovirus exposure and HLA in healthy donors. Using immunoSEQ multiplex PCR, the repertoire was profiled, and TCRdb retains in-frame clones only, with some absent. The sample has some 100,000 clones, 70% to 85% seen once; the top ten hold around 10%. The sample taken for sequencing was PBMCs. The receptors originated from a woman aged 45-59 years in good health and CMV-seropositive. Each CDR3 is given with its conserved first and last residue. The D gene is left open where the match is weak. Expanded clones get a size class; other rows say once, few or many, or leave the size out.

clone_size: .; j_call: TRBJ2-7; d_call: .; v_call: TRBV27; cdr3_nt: TGTGCCAGCAGCCGGGCCGGGACAAAGGTCGAGCAGTACTTC; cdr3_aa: CASSRAGTKVEQYF
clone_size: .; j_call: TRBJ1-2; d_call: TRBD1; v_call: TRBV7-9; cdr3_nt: TGTGCCAGCAGCTTTGGGACAGGGGGAGGCTACACCTTC; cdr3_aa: CASSFGTGGGYTF
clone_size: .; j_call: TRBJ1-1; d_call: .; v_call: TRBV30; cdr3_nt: TGTGCCTGGAGTGTAGGGGGGAACACTGAAGCTTTCTTT; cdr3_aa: CAWSVGGNTEAFF
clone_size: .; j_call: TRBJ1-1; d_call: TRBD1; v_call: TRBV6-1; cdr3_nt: TGTGCCAGCAGTGAATTTGGACAGGGGTTATTCAAGGACACTGAAGCTTTCTTT; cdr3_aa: CASSEFGQGLFKDTEAFF
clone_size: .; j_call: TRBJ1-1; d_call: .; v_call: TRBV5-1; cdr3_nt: TGCGCCAGCAGCCAAGGACAGTTGAACACTGAAGCTTTCTTT; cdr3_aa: CASSQGQLNTEAFF
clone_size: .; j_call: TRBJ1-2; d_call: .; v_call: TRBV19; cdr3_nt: TGTGCCAGTAGGATCGACAGGCTCACAGGCTACACCTTC; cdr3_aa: CASRIDRLTGYTF
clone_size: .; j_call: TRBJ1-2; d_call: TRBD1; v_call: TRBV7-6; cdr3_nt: TGTGCCAGCAGCTCCGGGACAGGGGCCTTAAACTATGGCTACACCTTC; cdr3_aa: CASSSGTGALNYGYTF
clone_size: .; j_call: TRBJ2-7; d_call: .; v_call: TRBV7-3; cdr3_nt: TGTGCCAGCAGCCCTCAGAGGGAGGACGAGCAGTACTTC; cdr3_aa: CASSPQREDEQYF
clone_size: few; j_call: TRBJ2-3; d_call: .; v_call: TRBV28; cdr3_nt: TGTGCCAGCAGTTTTTTATCAGGCACAGATACGCAGTATTTT; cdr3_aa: CASSFLSGTDTQYF
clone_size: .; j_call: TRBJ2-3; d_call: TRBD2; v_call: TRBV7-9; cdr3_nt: TGTGCCAGCAGCCAAGCACTAGCGGGGGCCTACACAGATACGCAGTATTTT; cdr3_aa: CASSQALAGAYTDTQYF
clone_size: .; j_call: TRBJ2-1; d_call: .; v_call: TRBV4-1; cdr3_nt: TGCGCCAGCAGCCAAGCTCGGGGGAGCTCCTACAATGAGCAGTTCTTC; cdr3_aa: CASSQARGSSYNEQFF
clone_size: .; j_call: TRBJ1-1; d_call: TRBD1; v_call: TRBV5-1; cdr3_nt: TGCGCCAGCAGCTTAACAGGGGAGATGGCTGAAGCTTTCTTT; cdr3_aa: CASSLTGEMAEAFF
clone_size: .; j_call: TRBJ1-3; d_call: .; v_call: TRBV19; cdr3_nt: TGTGCCAGTAGTAGAGGCGCGGGGAGCTCTGGAAACACCATATATTTT; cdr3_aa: CASSRGAGSSGNTIYF
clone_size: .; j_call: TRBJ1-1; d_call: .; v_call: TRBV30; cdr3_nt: TGTGCCTGGGGGGAGGGCCCTGTCGCTTTCTTT; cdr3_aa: CAWGEGPVAFF
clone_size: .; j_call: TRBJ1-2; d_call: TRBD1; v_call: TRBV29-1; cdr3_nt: TGCAGCGCCGGGCCTCGGGACAGACTAGGGGGTCCTAATGGCTACACCTTC; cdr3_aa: CSAGPRDRLGGPNGYTF
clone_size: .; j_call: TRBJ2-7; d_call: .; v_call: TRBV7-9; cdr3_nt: TGTGCCAGCAGCTTAGTCGGGATAGCCTACGAGCAGTACTTC; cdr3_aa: CASSLVGIAYEQYF
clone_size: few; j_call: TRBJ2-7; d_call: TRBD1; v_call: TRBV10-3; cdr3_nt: TGTGCCATCAGTAAACTAGAAGGGGGCGCAGGGTACGAGCAGTACTTC; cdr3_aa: CAISKLEGGAGYEQYF
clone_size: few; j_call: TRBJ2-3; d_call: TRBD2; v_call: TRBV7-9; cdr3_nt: TGTGCCAGCAGCCCCGGGACTAGCGGGAGGGCCGGGGCAGATACGCAGTATTTT; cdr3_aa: CASSPGTSGRAGADTQYF
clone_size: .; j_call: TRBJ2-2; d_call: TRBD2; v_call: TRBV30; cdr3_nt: TGTGCCTGGAGTGTAGCTAGCGGGGTAGCCGGGGAGCTGTTTTTT; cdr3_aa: CAWSVASGVAGELFF
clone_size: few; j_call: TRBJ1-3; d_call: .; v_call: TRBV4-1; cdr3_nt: TGCGCCAGCAGCCGTGTACCCGGAGGAGGAAACACCATATATTTT; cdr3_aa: CASSRVPGGGNTIYF
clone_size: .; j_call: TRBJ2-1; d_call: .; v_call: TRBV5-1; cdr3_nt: TGCGCCAGCAGCTTGGGAGCCGGGGAGCAGTTCTTC; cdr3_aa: CASSLGAGEQFF
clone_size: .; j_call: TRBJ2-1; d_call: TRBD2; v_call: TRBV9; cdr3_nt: TGTGCCAGCAGCGTAGGCCTGGTTGGGCTAGCGGGCAACAATGAGCAGTTCTTC; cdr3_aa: CASSVGLVGLAGNNEQFF
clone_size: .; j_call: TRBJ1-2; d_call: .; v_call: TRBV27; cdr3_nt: TGTGCCAGCAGTTTTGAAGGGGAACGAGGCTACACCTTC; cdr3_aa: CASSFEGERGYTF
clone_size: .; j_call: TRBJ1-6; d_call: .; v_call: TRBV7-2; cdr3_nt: TGTGCCAGCAGCCCCAGTTTATCCCCCCTCCACTTT; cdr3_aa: CASSPSLSPLHF
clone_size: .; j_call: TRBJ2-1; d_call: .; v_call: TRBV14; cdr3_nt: TGTGCCAGCAGCCAAGAGCAGGGGTACGATGAGCAGTTCTTC; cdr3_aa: CASSQEQGYDEQFF
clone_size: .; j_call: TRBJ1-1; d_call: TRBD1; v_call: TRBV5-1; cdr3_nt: TGCGCCAGCAGCTTGGGGAGGGGGCCCACTGAAGCTTTCTTT; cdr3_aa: CASSLGRGPTEAFF
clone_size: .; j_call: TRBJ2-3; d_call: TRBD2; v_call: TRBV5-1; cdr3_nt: TGCGCCAGCAGCTTGACTAGCGGGACCAGCACAGATACGCAGTATTTT; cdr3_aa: CASSLTSGTSTDTQYF
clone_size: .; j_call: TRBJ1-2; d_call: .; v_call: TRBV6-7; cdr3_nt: TGTGCCAGCAGTTATTATATACTATCGTATGGCTACACCTTC; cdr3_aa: CASSYYILSYGYTF
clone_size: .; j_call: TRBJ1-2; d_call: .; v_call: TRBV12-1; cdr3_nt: TGTGCCAGCAGCCACCCGGGAAGGAAGAGCTATGGCTACACCTTC; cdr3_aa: CASSHPGRKSYGYTF
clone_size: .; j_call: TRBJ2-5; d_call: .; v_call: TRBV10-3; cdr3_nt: TGTGCCATCAGTGAGTCGCGGTGGGACACCTCACAACAAGAGACCCAGTACTTC; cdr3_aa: CAISESRWDTSQQETQYF
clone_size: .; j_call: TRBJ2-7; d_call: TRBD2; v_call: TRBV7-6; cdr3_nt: TGTGCCAGCAGCGGGAGGGCCAGCTACGAGCAGTACTTC; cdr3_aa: CASSGRASYEQYF
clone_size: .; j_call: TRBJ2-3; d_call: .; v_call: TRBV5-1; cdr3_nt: TGCGCCAGCAGCGTCGGCCTGGTGGGAGGTATAGATACGCAGTATTTT; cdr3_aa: CASSVGLVGGIDTQYF
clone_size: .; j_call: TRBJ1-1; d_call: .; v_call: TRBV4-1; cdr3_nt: TGCGCCAGCAGCCAAGGGGACAACATGAACACTGAAGCTTTCTTT; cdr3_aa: CASSQGDNMNTEAFF
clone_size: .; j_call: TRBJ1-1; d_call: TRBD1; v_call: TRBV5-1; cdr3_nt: TGCGCCAGCAGCTGGGGACAGCAGAACACTGAAGCTTTCTTT; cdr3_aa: CASSWGQQNTEAFF
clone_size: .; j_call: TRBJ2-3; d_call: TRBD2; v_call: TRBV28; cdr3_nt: TGTGCCAGCAGTCTATACGGACTAGCGGGAGGGCATACGCAGTATTTT; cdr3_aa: CASSLYGLAGGHTQYF
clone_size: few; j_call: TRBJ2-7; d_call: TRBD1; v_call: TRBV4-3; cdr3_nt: TGCGCCAGCAGCCTTCGGACAGGGGGCGCCGAGCAGTACTTC; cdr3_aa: CASSLRTGGAEQYF
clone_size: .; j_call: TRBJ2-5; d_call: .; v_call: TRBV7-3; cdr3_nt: TGTGCCAGCAGTCCAGGACAGTCAGAGACCCAGTACTTC; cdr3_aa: CASSPGQSETQYF
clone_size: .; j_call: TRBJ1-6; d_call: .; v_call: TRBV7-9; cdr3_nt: TGTGCCAGCAGCTTAGCCCAAGTTTTAACGCAGGGATATAATTCACCCCTCCACTTT; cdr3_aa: CASSLAQVLTQGYNSPLHF
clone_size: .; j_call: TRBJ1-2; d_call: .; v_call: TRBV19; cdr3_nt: TGTGCCAGTAACTATGCTAACTATGGCTACACCTTC; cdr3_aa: CASNYANYGYTF
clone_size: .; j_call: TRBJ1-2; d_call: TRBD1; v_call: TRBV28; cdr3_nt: TGTGCCAGCAGCCCCGGGACAGGAGGATATGGCTACACCTTC; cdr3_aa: CASSPGTGGYGYTF
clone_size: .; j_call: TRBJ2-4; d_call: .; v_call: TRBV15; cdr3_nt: TGTGCCACCAGCAGAGATCGGTTTTCGGGAACCAAAAACATTCAGTACTTC; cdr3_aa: CATSRDRFSGTKNIQYF
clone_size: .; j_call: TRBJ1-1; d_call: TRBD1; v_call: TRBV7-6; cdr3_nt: TGTGCCAGCGTACAGGGGTCGTCCACTGAAGCTTTCTTT; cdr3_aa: CASVQGSSTEAFF
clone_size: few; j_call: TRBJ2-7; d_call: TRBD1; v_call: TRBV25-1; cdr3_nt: TGTGCCAGCAGAGAGACAGGGCGCTACGAGCAGTACTTC; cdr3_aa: CASRETGRYEQYF
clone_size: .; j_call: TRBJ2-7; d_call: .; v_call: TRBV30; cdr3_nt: TGTGCCTGGAGTGTTGGGACACTGTACGAGCAGTACTTC; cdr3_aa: CAWSVGTLYEQYF
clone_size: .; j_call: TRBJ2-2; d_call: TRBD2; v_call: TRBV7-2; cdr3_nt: TGTGCCAGCAGCTTAGCGGCCGGACTAGCGGGAGGGCAGTTCGGCGGGGAGCTGTTTTTT; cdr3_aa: CASSLAAGLAGGQFGGELFF